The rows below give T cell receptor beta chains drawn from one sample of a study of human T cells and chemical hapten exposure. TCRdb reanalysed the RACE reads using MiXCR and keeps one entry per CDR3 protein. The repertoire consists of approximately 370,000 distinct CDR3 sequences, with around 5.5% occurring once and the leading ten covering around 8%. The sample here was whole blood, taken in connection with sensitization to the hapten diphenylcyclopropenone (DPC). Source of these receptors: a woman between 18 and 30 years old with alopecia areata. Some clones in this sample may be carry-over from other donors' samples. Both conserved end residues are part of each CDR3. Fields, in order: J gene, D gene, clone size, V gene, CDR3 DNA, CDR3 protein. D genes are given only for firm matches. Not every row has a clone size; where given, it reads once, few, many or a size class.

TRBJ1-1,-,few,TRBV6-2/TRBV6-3,TGTGCCAGCAGCCGGGGCTATGAAGCTTTCTTT,CASSRGYEAFF
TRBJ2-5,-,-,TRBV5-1,TGCGCCAGCAGCTTGGAACTAGAGACCCAGTACTTC,CASSLELETQYF
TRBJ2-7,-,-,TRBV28,TGTGCCTCGGCGGGCCGGGGGGAGCAGTACTTC,CASAGRGEQYF
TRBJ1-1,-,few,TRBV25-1,TGTGCCAGCAGTGTGAGCGATTGGGGCACTGAAGCTTTCTTT,CASSVSDWGTEAFF
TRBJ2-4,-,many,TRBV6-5,TGTGCCAGCAGTTACTTCGACAGGACCTTAGCCAAAAACATTCAGTACTTC,CASSYFDRTLAKNIQYF
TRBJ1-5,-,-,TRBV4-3,TGCGCCAGCAGCCAGTCCGCAGCCCAGCATTTT,CASSQSAAQHF
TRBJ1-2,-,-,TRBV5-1,TGCGCCAGCAGCCGGGGAGCTAACTATGGCTACACCTTC,CASSRGANYGYTF
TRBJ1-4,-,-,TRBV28,TGTGCCAGCAGTCCCCATCCTAATGAAAAACTGTTTTTT,CASSPHPNEKLFF
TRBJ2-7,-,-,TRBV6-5,TGTGCCAGCAGACGACAGGGAGGCCACGAGCAGTACTTC,CASRRQGGHEQYF
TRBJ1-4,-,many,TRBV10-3,TGTGCCATCAGTGCCGCAGATGAAAAACTGTTTTTT,CAISAADEKLFF
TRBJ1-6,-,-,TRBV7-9,TGTGCCAGCAGCTTAGCCTATTCGGAGTCACCCCTCCACTTT,CASSLAYSESPLHF
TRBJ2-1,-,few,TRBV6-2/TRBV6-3,TGTGCCAGCAGTTACGCCCTCGTGGCGGGGGCGTACAATGAGCAGTTCTTC,CASSYALVAGAYNEQFF
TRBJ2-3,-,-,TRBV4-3,TGCGCCAGCAGCCAAGAGGACCGGCGGCTTACAGATACGCAGTATTTT,CASSQEDRRLTDTQYF
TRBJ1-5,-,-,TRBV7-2,TGTGCCAGCAGCTGGGGAGGGGTAAGTGGTAGCAATCAGCCCCAGCATTTT,CASSWGGVSGSNQPQHF